The 32 T cell receptor beta chains in this list originate from one sample, sequenced in a study of blood T cell repertoires in COVID-19. Produced via immunoSEQ multiplex PCR; TCRdb's table is partial and in-frame only. The sample gives 250,000 to 300,000 clones, less than 90% of which show up once; about 12% is in the top ten. The sequenced material came from peripheral blood. The receptors were sampled from a woman aged 25 to 45 with COVID-19, enrolled during active disease.

V is TRBV5-1 and J is TRBJ2-1, with D possibly TRBD2 on 5 matching bases. V was cut by 4 bases and J by 5 bases, with 7 bases left in between. The CDR3 runs to 12 residues. Per germline, CDR1 SGHRS and CDR2 YFSETQ. The CDR3 coding sequence is TGCGCCAGCAGCCACGGGGACAATGAGCAGTTCTTC. It specifies CASSHGDNEQFF.

V usage is TRBV4-2 and J usage is TRBJ2-5; 7 nucleotides line up with TRBD1. The CDR3 loop spans 18 amino acids. The trim removed 2 bases at V and 0 bases at J, leaving 12 bases unmatched. The germline V gene encodes CDR1 LGHNA and CDR2 YNFKEQ. The CDR3 DNA sequence: TGTGCCAGCAGCCAAATAGGGGGCGGGTCCACGTACCAAGAGACCCAGTACTTC. Residues: CASSQIGGGSTYQETQYF.

This rearrangement joins TRBV5-1 to TRBJ2-3, with D perhaps TRBD2 (7 bases). Germline V gene sequence: CDR1 SGHRS, CDR2 YFSETQ. Trimming removed 0 bases at V and 0 bases at J, with 11 bases between. CDR3 length equals 16 residues. The CDR3 sequence is CASSLDRGASTDTQYF. In DNA form, the CDR3 reads TGCGCCAGCAGCTTGGACCGGGGGGCTAGCACAGATACGCAGTATTTT.

This chain connects TRBV5-6 to TRBJ1-4, with D possibly matching TRBD1 (5 bases). The CDR3 contains 14 residues. Germline V CDR1 and CDR2: SGHDT, YYEEEE. Trimming removed 2 bases at V and 8 bases at J, with 13 bases between. The CDR3 nucleotides read TGTGCCAGCAGCTTAAGAGTGGGGGGAGAAAAACTGTTTTTT. Translated, it gives CASSLRVGGEKLFF.

The sample holds one count of this clone. The rearrangement joins TRBV7-9 to TRBJ1-1, with 7 positions matching TRBD1. V trimming: 5 bases; J trimming: 1 base; junction bases outside the gene matches: 7. Looked up from germline, CDR1 is SEHNR and CDR2 is FQNEAQ (reference sequence). This CDR3 is built from 15 residues. The CDR3 loop reads CASSLRDSANTEAFF. DNA for the CDR3: TGTGCCAGCAGCCTAAGGGACAGCGCGAACACTGAAGCTTTCTTT.

The chain uses TRBV6-5 and TRBJ2-2; 10 bases align to TRBD1. The V gene's germline CDR1 is MNHEY and CDR2 SVGAGI. The J segment lost 4 bases and the V segment lost 5 bases, leaving 4 bases of the junction unmatched. The CDR3 consists of 15 residues. CDR3 in amino acids: CASSRQGAVTGELFF. In nucleotides, the CDR3 is TGTGCCAGCAGTAGACAGGGGGCTGTCACCGGGGAGCTGTTTTTT.

CDR3 sequence: CASSSRGGFEQFF. In DNA, the CDR3 is TGTGCCAGCAGTTCCCGGGGGGGTTTTGAGCAGTTCTTC. The rearrangement links TRBV12-3 or TRBV12-4 to TRBJ2-1, with 8 bases that match TRBD2. Losses at the gene ends were 4 bases for V and 9 bases for J; bases not matched to a gene: 5. This CDR3 spans 13 amino acids.

This chain joins TRBV11-2 and TRBJ2-1; TRBD2 agrees at 9 bases. V trimming: 6 bases; J trimming: 7 bases; junction bases outside the gene matches: 16. The length of the CDR3 is 17 residues. Germline CDR1 reads SGHAT; CDR2 reads FQNNGV. The CDR3 DNA reads TGTGCCAGCAGACGCACCACCGGGACTAGCTACAGTAATGAGCAGTTCTTC. Residues: CASRRTTGTSYSNEQFF. Based on the CDR3 plus reference TRBV11-2 and TRBJ2-1, the full variable domain is EAGVAQSPRYKIIEKRQSVAFWCNPISGHATLYWYQQILGQGPKLLIQFQNNGVVDDSQLPKDRFSAERLKGVDSTLKIQPAKLEDSAVYLCASRRTTGTSYSNEQFFGPGTRLTVL.

The V gene is TRBV2, the J gene TRBJ1-2, with D perhaps matching TRBD1 (5 bases). Trimming stripped 4 bases from V and 2 bases from J, with 14 bases between. This CDR3 has 15 residues. The germline gives CDR1 SNHLY, CDR2 FYNNEI. The CDR3 DNA reads as TGTGCCAGCAGTGCATGGGGGGAGGGGAACTATGGCTACACCTTC. Translating gives CASSAWGEGNYGYTF.

The rearrangement joins TRBV3-1 (or the pseudogene TRBV3-2) to TRBJ2-3; 8 bases line up with TRBD2. The CDR3 consists of 15 residues. The germline V gene has CDR1 LGHDT and CDR2 YNNKEL (reference sequence). V shed 5 bases, J shed 2 bases, and the junction held 6 bases outside the gene matches. The CDR3, as DNA: TGTGCCAGCAGCAAAACCGGGGGGGTCACAGATACGCAGTATTTT. It specifies CASSKTGGVTDTQYF.

The chain links TRBV6-5 to TRBJ1-5, with D unresolved. CDR1 and CDR2 from the germline V gene are MNHEY and SVGAGI. V was clipped by 8 bases and J by 7 bases, with 9 bases between them. There are 11 residues in the CDR3. The CDR3 nucleotides read TGTGCCAGCGTTATAGTGCAGCCCCAGCATTTT. Its translation is CASVIVQPQHF.

The chain uses TRBV6-5 and TRBJ1-2; 7 bases align to TRBD1. The CDR3 has 14 amino acids. Trimming at V came to 7 bases and at J to 3 bases, leaving 8 bases not matched to a gene. The germline V gene encodes CDR1 MNHEY and CDR2 SVGAGI. The chain's CDR3 is CASKFGTGDYGYTF. Written as DNA, the CDR3 is TGTGCCAGCAAGTTTGGAACAGGGGACTATGGCTACACCTTC.

CDR3 amino acids: CSASRGWETQYF. CDR3 sequence (DNA): TGCAGCGCAAGCAGGGGATGGGAGACCCAGTACTTC. V and J are TRBV29-1 and TRBJ2-5, with D possibly being TRBD1 (6 bases). Trimming stripped 7 bases from V and 5 bases from J, with 14 bases between. There are 12 residues in the CDR3. The germline gives CDR1 SQVTM, CDR2 ANQGSEA.

This rearrangement joins TRBV19 to TRBJ1-5; maybe TRBD1 (6 bases). The CDR3 spans 14 residues. Germline CDR1 and CDR2: LNHDA and SQIVND (reference sequence). V was pared by 2 bases and J by 11 bases, with 16 bases between. CDR3 amino acids: CASSIQGRGRTQHF. As DNA, the CDR3 is TGTGCCAGTAGTATACAGGGGAGGGGACGGACCCAGCATTTT. Together with reference TRBV19 and TRBJ1-5, the CDR3 gives the full variable domain: DGGITQSPKYLFRKEGQNVTLSCEQNLNHDAMYWYRQDPGQGLRLIYYSQIVNDFQKGDIAEGYSVSREKKESFPLTVTSAQKNPTAFYLCASSIQGRGRTQHFGDGTRLSIL.

This chain connects TRBV6-5 to TRBJ1-2; D uncertain. CDR3 length: 13 residues. Germline-derived CDR1 and CDR2 are MNHEY and SVGAGI. Trimming left V 5 bases short and J 7 bases short, with 14 bases between. The CDR3, as DNA: TGTGCCAGCAGTAAGGGAGGGTTCCGTGGCTACACCTTC. Protein sequence: CASSKGGFRGYTF.

The genes are TRBV2 and TRBJ2-3; D might be TRBD2 (6 bases). This CDR3 has 17 amino acids. V dropped 0 bases and J dropped 0 bases, with 13 bases sitting between them. Germline CDR1 reads SNHLY; CDR2 reads FYNNEI. The CDR3 nucleotides read TGTGCCAGCAGTGAAGCGCTTCCGGGAGATAGCACAGATACGCAGTATTTT. Translation: CASSEALPGDSTDTQYF.

This clone has only one observation. The chain has TRBV2 and TRBJ1-1; D gene ambiguous. Trimming left V 7 bases short and J 0 bases short, with 18 bases between. The CDR3 is 16 residues long. Germline values: CDR1 SNHLY, CDR2 FYNNEI. The DNA of the CDR3 is TGTGCCAGCACCCTTGACAATTCCTTCATGAACACTGAAGCTTTCTTT. Translating gives CASTLDNSFMNTEAFF.

The chain uses TRBV19 and TRBJ1-2, with a possible D match to TRBD1 (6 bases). Trimming removed 1 base from V and 5 bases from J, with 8 bases in between. Germline V gives CDR1 LNHDA, CDR2 SQIVND (reference sequence). The CDR3 sequence is 13 residues long. CDR3 protein: CASSIGQEYGYTF. The CDR3 DNA reads as TGTGCCAGTAGTATAGGACAGGAATATGGCTACACCTTC.

The rearrangement uses TRBV11-2 and TRBJ1-5; unclear D gene. The ends were cut back, 0 bases at V and 1 base at J, with 7 bases in the middle. CDR1 SGHAT and CDR2 FQNNGV come from the germline V gene. CDR3 length: 15 residues. CDR3 sequence reads: CASSLDPLSNQPQHF. The DNA of the CDR3 is TGTGCCAGCAGCTTAGATCCTTTAAGCAATCAGCCCCAGCATTTT.

This clone was seen more than once but under ten times. The chain is built from TRBV12-3 or TRBV12-4 and TRBJ1-2; no clear D. CDR3 length: 13 residues. V was clipped by 5 bases and J by 3 bases, with 10 bases between them. This CDR3 reads CASSLDLDYGYTF. The CDR3 DNA follows: TGTGCCAGCAGTCTTGATCTAGACTATGGCTACACCTTC.

V is TRBV7-9 and J is TRBJ1-1; D possibly corresponds to TRBD1 (6 bases). Deletions cut 5 bases from V and 0 bases from J, with 13 bases between. This CDR3 has 15 residues. Germline values: CDR1 SEHNR, CDR2 FQNEAQ (reference sequence). CDR3 in amino acids: CASSTGTGMNTEAFF. As DNA, the CDR3 is TGTGCCAGCAGCACTGGAACAGGGATGAACACTGAAGCTTTCTTT.

The CDR3 loop reads CASTLTWYQETQYF. DNA of the CDR3: TGTGCCAGCACCCTAACTTGGTACCAAGAGACCCAGTACTTC. The rearrangement uses TRBV5-8 and TRBJ2-5; D not certain. Trimming pared 6 bases from V and 0 bases from J, leaving 12 bases between. Germline V CDR1 and CDR2: SGHTS, YDEGEE. The CDR3 extends over 14 amino acids.

The V gene is TRBV5-1, the J gene TRBJ1-4; D might be TRBD1 (5 bases). Germline CDR1 is SGHRS and CDR2 is YFSETQ. Deletions cut 4 bases from V and 5 bases from J, with 15 bases between. This CDR3 is built from 15 residues. CDR3 residues: CASSPGDWGNEKLFF. CDR3 sequence (DNA): TGCGCCAGCAGCCCCGGGGACTGGGGCAATGAAAAACTGTTTTTT.

The chain is built from TRBV7-9 and TRBJ1-1; maybe TRBD1 (5 bases). Trimming took 7 bases from V and 0 from J, leaving 9 bases between them. CDR3 size: 13 residues. Germline V gives CDR1 SEHNR, CDR2 FQNEAQ (reference sequence). The CDR3: CASNSQVNTEAFF. The CDR3 coding sequence is TGTGCCAGCAACTCACAGGTGAACACTGAAGCTTTCTTT.

Comments on this clone: A junction boundary mismatches the germline segment, possibly from a read error. The gene calls are TRBV2 and TRBJ2-2; 7 bases align to TRBD2. This CDR3 contains 15 residues. The germline gives CDR1 SNHLY, CDR2 FYNNEI. The CDR3 loop is CASSEASGRTPGSCF. The CDR3 coding sequence is TGTGCCAGCAGTGAGGCTAGCGGACGAACACCGGGGAGCTGTTTT.

The chain combines TRBV5-4 with TRBJ2-3; 11 nucleotides line up with TRBD2. Unmatched junction bases numbered 7, after V lost 3 bases and J lost 4 bases. The CDR3 contains 16 residues. Per the germline V gene, CDR1 is SGHNT and CDR2 is YYREEE (reference sequence). CDR3 amino acids: CASSSLAGGLADTQYF. The CDR3 region has the DNA TGTGCCAGCAGCTCCCTAGCGGGGGGACTCGCAGATACGCAGTATTTT.

In DNA form, the CDR3 reads TGTGCCAGCAGATTACAGGGGAAGCATGGCTACACCTTC. Protein product: CASRLQGKHGYTF. The chain combines TRBV6-6 with TRBJ1-2, with 7 bases aligning to TRBD1. Looked up from germline, CDR1 is MNHNY and CDR2 is SVGAGI (reference sequence). The CDR3 loop spans 13 amino acids. V shed 6 bases, J shed 6 bases, and the junction held 7 bases outside the gene matches.

This clone was seen a few times. This sequence joins TRBV5-1 and TRBJ2-7; 7 bases are a match to TRBD2. J gave up 3 bases and V 4 bases, and 16 bases lay outside the gene matches. The CDR3 consists of 17 residues. Looked up from germline, CDR1 is SGHRS and CDR2 is YFSETQ. The CDR3 protein is CASSPGGGGRFYYEQYF. CDR3 nucleotide sequence: TGCGCCAGCAGCCCCGGTGGCGGGGGACGTTTTTACTACGAGCAGTACTTC.

The chain combines TRBV24-1 with TRBJ2-1; TRBD2 is a possible D gene (6 bases). Per germline, CDR1 KGHDR and CDR2 SFDVKD. The CDR3 contains 15 residues. V was pared by 0 bases and J by 4 bases, with 9 bases between. The CDR3 reads CATSDLRLAYNEQFF. The CDR3 DNA follows: TGTGCCACCAGTGATTTGCGGCTAGCGTACAATGAGCAGTTCTTC.

This chain uses TRBV6-2 or TRBV6-3 with TRBJ2-5; 8 bases align to TRBD2. The CDR3 runs to 16 residues. CDR1 MNHEY and CDR2 SVGEGT come from the germline V gene. J gave up 9 bases and V 1 base, and 13 bases lay outside the gene matches. As DNA, the CDR3 is TGTGCCAGCAGTTACTGGGCTAGCGGGCGCGGCGTGGCCCAGTACTTC. It encodes CASSYWASGRGVAQYF.

The rearrangement links TRBV19 to TRBJ2-3, with TRBD2 matching 10 bases. The CDR3 extends over 14 amino acids. Trimming cost V 7 bases and J 9 bases; bases outside gene matches: 10. Germline CDR1 is LNHDA and CDR2 is SQIVND (reference sequence). CDR3 in amino acids: CASKGSGRPRTQYF. In DNA, the CDR3 is TGTGCCAGTAAGGGTAGCGGGAGGCCAAGGACGCAGTATTTT.

The V gene is TRBV6-5, the J gene TRBJ1-5; maybe TRBD1 (6 bases). Germline CDR1 and CDR2: MNHEY and SVGAGI. Trimming took off 6 bases at V and 7 bases at J, with 16 bases between the two ends. CDR3 length: 14 amino acids. The CDR3 sequence: CASRTGYMEQPQHF. CDR3 nucleotides: TGTGCCAGCAGGACAGGCTACATGGAGCAGCCCCAGCATTTT.